Each of the 18 T cell receptor beta chains below was sequenced from the same sample in a study of T cells in Graves' hyperthyroidism and ophthalmopathy. Authors of the study amplified TCR beta CDR3 regions from RNA transcripts. The study used the HTBI primer set for a first-round RT-PCR of the TCR CDR3. TCRdb processed the multiplex PCR reads anew with MiXCR; each CDR3 protein has one entry. There are some 250,000 distinct CDR3 sequences in the sample; roughly 15% occur only once, and about 30% lies in the top ten. The sequenced sample was blood. The receptors were sampled from a woman aged 45 to 65 with Graves' hyperthyroidism that later progressed to Graves' ophthalmopathy.

V gene TRBV5-4 combines with J gene TRBJ1-1, with D perhaps TRBD1 (6 bases). Trimming shortened V by 4 bases and J by 6 bases, and 13 bases separated the two germline ends. The germline CDR1 and CDR2 sequences are SGHNT and YYREEE (reference sequence). The CDR3 has 13 residues. The CDR3 DNA reads TGTGCCAGCAGCAAGGGGGGGGCTTCTGAAGCTTTCTTT. The encoded protein is CASSKGGASEAFF. The full variable domain, in which reference TRBV5-4 and TRBJ1-1 provide the parts outside the CDR3, is ETGVTQSPTHLIKTRGQQVTLRCSSQSGHNTVSWYQQALGQGPQFIFQYYREEENGRGNFPPRFSGLQFPNYSSELNVNALELDDSALYLCASSKGGASEAFFGQGTRLTVV.

This clonotype is a singleton in its sample. The rearrangement joins TRBV2 to TRBJ1-2, with TRBD1 identical over 10 bases. CDR3 length: 14 residues. Germline V gene data show CDR1 as SNHLY and CDR2 as FYNNEI. V lost 2 bases to trimming and J lost 6 bases; unmatched junction nucleotides: 3. The CDR3: CASSESGTGDGYTF. In nucleotides, the CDR3 is TGTGCCAGCAGTGAATCCGGGACAGGGGATGGCTACACCTTC.

This clonotype was counted at least ten times. The rearrangement joins TRBV5-1 to TRBJ2-5, with 9 bases matching TRBD1. Trimming removed 4 bases from V and 5 bases from J; junction bases left unmatched: 6. Germline assignment: CDR1 SGHRS and CDR2 YFSETQ. The CDR3 is made up of 14 amino acids. CDR3: CASSAGTGWETQYF. DNA for the CDR3: TGCGCCAGCAGCGCCGGGACAGGGTGGGAGACCCAGTACTTC.

This clonotype was observed at least ten times. In DNA, the CDR3 is TGTGCCAGCAGCCAACAGGGGGCTTGGACTGAAGCTTTCTTT. Translation: CASSQQGAWTEAFF. This chain joins TRBV3-1 and TRBJ1-1; the match to TRBD1 covers 8 bases. CDR3 length: 14 amino acids. From germline, CDR1 is LGHDT and CDR2 YNNKEL (reference sequence). The junction had 4 bases not matched to a gene; V was cut back by 2 bases and J by 5 bases.

This clonotype was recorded a few times. The V call is TRBV3-1, the J call TRBJ2-1; 16 positions agree with TRBD2. The V gene's germline CDR1 is LGHDT and CDR2 YNNKEL (reference sequence). The length of the CDR3 is 15 residues. J was trimmed by 9 bases and V by 9 bases; bases with no gene match: 8. The CDR3: CASVSGTSGRGEQFF. As DNA, the CDR3 is TGTGCCAGTGTTTCTGGGACTAGCGGGAGGGGTGAGCAGTTCTTC.

The chain employs TRBV7-6 and TRBJ2-5; a weak D match, TRBD2 (6 bases). Trimming stripped 4 bases from V and 2 bases from J, with 11 bases between. This CDR3 has 14 residues. In germline, CDR1 is SGHVS, CDR2 FNYEAQ. The CDR3 sequence: CASSSLAVQETQYF. In DNA form, the CDR3 reads TGTGCCAGCAGCTCACTAGCAGTTCAAGAGACCCAGTACTTC. Combining the CDR3 with reference TRBV7-6 and TRBJ2-5 gives the whole variable domain GAGVSQSPRYKVTKRGQDVALRCDPISGHVSLYWYRQALGQGPEFLTYFNYEAQQDKSGLPNDRFSAERPEGSISTLTIQRTEQRDSAMYRCASSSLAVQETQYFGPGTRLLVL.

Ten or more counts support this clonotype. This chain connects TRBV10-3 to TRBJ2-3; possibly TRBD2 for D (6 bases). The V end lost 9 bases, the J end lost 2 bases, and 18 bases lay between the germline ends. The CDR3 has 15 residues. Germline assignment: CDR1 ENHRY and CDR2 SYGVKD. The DNA for the CDR3 is TGTGCCATGAGGCTTGGGCGGGATTTCACAGATACGCAGTATTTT. It specifies CAMRLGRDFTDTQYF.

The table lists this clonotype with a few counts. A much more abundant neighbour one base away suggests this may be a read error. The gene calls are TRBV28 and TRBJ2-3; 7 nucleotides align to TRBD2. The CDR3 runs to 14 residues. With V trimmed by 7 bases and J by 3 bases, 7 bases remained unmatched. Germline values: CDR1 MDHEN, CDR2 SYDVKM. The CDR3 region is CASNGREWTDTQYF. The CDR3, as DNA: TGTGCCAGCAACGGGCGGGAGTGGACAGATACGCAGTATTTT.

This clonotype was counted ten times or more. The chain is built from TRBV2 and TRBJ1-5; 7 bases are a match to TRBD1. V gave up 2 bases and J gave up 5 bases; unmatched junction bases: 6. Germline loops: CDR1 SNHLY, CDR2 FYNNEI. The CDR3 consists of 15 residues. The CDR3 sequence: CASSERARGDQPQHF. The CDR3 DNA reads as TGTGCCAGCAGTGAAAGGGCCAGGGGGGATCAGCCCCAGCATTTT. The full variable domain, completed using reference TRBV2 and TRBJ1-5, is EPEVTQTPSHQVTQMGQEVILRCVPISNHLYFYWYRQILGQKVEFLVSFYNNEISEKSEIFDDQFSVERPDGSNFTLKIRSTKLEDSAMYFCASSERARGDQPQHFGDGTRLSIL.

This clonotype was detected many times. The rearrangement uses TRBV24-1 and TRBJ1-1; D ambiguous. Germline values: CDR1 KGHDR, CDR2 SFDVKD. The CDR3 loop spans 13 amino acids. V dropped 1 base and J dropped 8 bases, with 10 bases sitting between them. CDR3 DNA sequence: TGTGCCACCAGTGATTTATTCAACGGCGAAGCTTTCTTT. Protein product: CATSDLFNGEAFF.

This clonotype occurred many times. The rearrangement joins TRBV27 to TRBJ2-2, with a tentative D call TRBD2 (6 bases). V shed 0 bases and J shed 5 bases, with 13 bases lying between them. CDR3 size: 16 residues. Germline V gene lookup returns CDR1 MNHEY and CDR2 SMNVEV (reference sequence). Here the CDR3 reads CASSLSYVGGTGELFF. CDR3 sequence (DNA): TGTGCCAGCAGTTTATCGTATGTTGGGGGGACCGGGGAGCTGTTTTTT.

A few counts support this clonotype. The chain links TRBV5-1 to TRBJ2-3; D is perhaps TRBD2 (5 bases). V lost 4 bases, J lost 7 bases, and 16 bases lay in between. The CDR3 is 14 amino acids. Germline loops: CDR1 SGHRS, CDR2 YFSETQ. For the CDR3, the DNA is TGCGCCAGCAGCCGCCTACTAGACGATAATACGCAGTATTTT. Residues: CASSRLLDDNTQYF. The complete variable domain, with remaining parts taken from reference TRBV5-1 and TRBJ2-3, reads KAGVTQTPRYLIKTRGQQVTLSCSPISGHRSVSWYQQTPGQGLQFLFEYFSETQRNKGNFPGRFSGRQFSNSRSEMNVSTLELGDSALYLCASSRLLDDNTQYFGPGTRLTVL.

V gene TRBV11-3 combines with J gene TRBJ2-1; D possibly matches TRBD1 or TRBD2 (5 bases each). Germline V gene data show CDR1 as SGHNT and CDR2 as YENEEA. The CDR3 spans 16 residues. Trimming stripped 3 bases from V and 6 bases from J, with 18 bases between. DNA of the CDR3: TGTGCCAGCAGCTTTTCGGACCTGGGGGAAAGCAATGAGCAGTTCTTC. Protein: CASSFSDLGESNEQFF.

In this sample, this clonotype turned up many times. The CDR3 coding sequence is TGTGCCAGCTCAGAAGACAGGAACACTGAAGCTTTCTTT. It yields the protein CASSEDRNTEAFF. The chain has TRBV18 and TRBJ1-1, with D maybe TRBD1 (5 bases). Germline values: CDR1 KGHSH, CDR2 LQKENI. Trimming took 5 bases from V and 1 from J, leaving 8 bases between them. The CDR3 totals 13 residues.

In this sample, this clonotype turned up many times. The rearrangement uses TRBV10-3 and TRBJ1-2, with TRBD1 matching 7 bases. V gave up 5 bases and J gave up 0 bases; unmatched junction bases: 6. Per the germline V gene, CDR1 is ENHRY and CDR2 is SYGVKD. The CDR3 extends over 15 amino acids. The CDR3, as DNA: TGTGCCATCAGTATACCGGGACAGCCTAACTATGGCTACACCTTC. It is translated as CAISIPGQPNYGYTF.

This clonotype was detected once. CDR3 amino acids: CASRPGQTYQPQHF. CDR3 nucleotides: TGTGCCAGCAGACCGGGACAGACCTATCAGCCCCAGCATTTT. The chain combines TRBV28 with TRBJ1-5, with TRBD1 matching 7 bases. Germline V gene lookup returns CDR1 MDHEN and CDR2 SYDVKM. V lost 6 bases and J lost 5; bases outside the gene matches: 7. CDR3 length: 14 amino acids. The complete variable domain, with remaining parts taken from reference TRBV28 and TRBJ1-5, reads DVKVTQSSRYLVKRTGEKVFLECVQDMDHENMFWYRQDPGLGLRLIYFSYDVKMKEKGDIPEGYSVSREKKERFSLILESASTNQTSMYLCASRPGQTYQPQHFGDGTRLSIL.

V usage is TRBV5-1 and J usage is TRBJ1-4; TRBD1 aligns across 7 bases. The CDR3 has 14 residues. Trimming removed 5 bases from V and 8 bases from J; junction bases left unmatched: 9. Germline-derived CDR1 and CDR2 are SGHRS and YFSETQ. CDR3 protein: CASSPSGGGEKLFF. The CDR3 coding sequence is TGCGCCAGCAGTCCCTCAGGGGGTGGAGAAAAACTGTTTTTT.

Ten or more counts support this clonotype. The chain carries TRBV27 and TRBJ1-6; D remains unclear. V was shortened by 3 bases and J by 7 bases, with 10 bases between the two germline ends. Germline-derived CDR1 and CDR2 are MNHEY and SMNVEV (reference sequence). The CDR3 runs to 14 residues. CDR3 region: CASSFRRINSPLHF. CDR3 nucleotide sequence: TGTGCCAGCAGTTTCCGGAGAATCAATTCACCCCTCCACTTT.